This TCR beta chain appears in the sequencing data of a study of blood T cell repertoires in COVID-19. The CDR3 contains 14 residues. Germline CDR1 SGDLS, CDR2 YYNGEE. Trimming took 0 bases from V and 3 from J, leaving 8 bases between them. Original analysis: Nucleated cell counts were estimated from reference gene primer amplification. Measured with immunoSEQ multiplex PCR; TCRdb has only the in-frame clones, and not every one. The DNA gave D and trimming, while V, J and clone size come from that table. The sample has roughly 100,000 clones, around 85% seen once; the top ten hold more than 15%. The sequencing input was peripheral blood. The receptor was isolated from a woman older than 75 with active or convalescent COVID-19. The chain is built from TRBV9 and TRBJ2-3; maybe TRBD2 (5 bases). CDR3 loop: CASSVGLRTDTQYF. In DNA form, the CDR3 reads TGTGCCAGCAGCGTAGGACTACGGACAGATACGCAGTATTTT. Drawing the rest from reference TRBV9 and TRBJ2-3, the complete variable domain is DSGVTQTPKHLITATGQRVTLRCSPRSGDLSVYWYQQSLDQGLQFLIQYYNGEERAKGNILERFSAQQFPDLHSELNLSSLELGDSALYFCASSVGLRTDTQYFGPGTRLTVL.